The 26 T cell receptor beta chains given below trace back to one sample, sequenced in a study of cytotoxic CD8 clonotypes in ibrutinib-treated CLL. The data were produced by immunoSEQ multiplex PCR, yet TCRdb's version contains in-frame clones alone and is incomplete. The sample includes about 130,000 clones, around 85% seen only once; the top ten take roughly 2%. The source material was PBMCs, sampled after 24 months of ibrutinib treatment. The source of these receptors is a human donor with chronic lymphocytic leukemia.

This clone showed up many times. The V gene is TRBV19, the J gene TRBJ2-1; maybe TRBD2 (5 bases). Germline V gene lookup returns CDR1 LNHDA and CDR2 SQIVND (reference sequence). V dropped 7 bases and J dropped 4 bases, with 17 bases sitting between them. This CDR3 comprises 15 residues. CDR3 sequence: CASTEGVDPYNEQFF. DNA for the CDR3: TGTGCCAGTACCGAGGGTGTGGACCCATACAATGAGCAGTTCTTC.

This clone was counted a single time. CDR3 sequence reads: CASSLGQELMNTEAFF. The CDR3 DNA reads TGCGCCAGCAGCTTGGGACAAGAACTAATGAACACTGAAGCTTTCTTT. The chain couples TRBV5-1 to TRBJ1-1; D not certain. The CDR3 totals 16 residues. V lost 0 bases and J lost 0, with 12 bases in between. Germline-derived CDR1 and CDR2 are SGHRS and YFSETQ.

This chain's CDR3 is CASSLRNTLPTDTQYF. Here the CDR3 DNA reads TGTGCCAGCAGTCTTCGGAACACCTTACCCACAGATACGCAGTATTTT. The chain recombines TRBV9 with TRBJ2-3; D is uncertain. Germline values: CDR1 SGDLS, CDR2 YYNGEE. The CDR3 contains 16 residues. The V and J ends lost 5 bases and 2 bases respectively, with 18 bases between them. The variable domain in full, with the rest retrieved from reference TRBV9 and TRBJ2-3, is DSGVTQTPKHLITATGQRVTLRCSPRSGDLSVYWYQQSLDQGLQFLIQYYNGEERAKGNILERFSAQQFPDLHSELNLSSLELGDSALYFCASSLRNTLPTDTQYFGPGTRLTVL.

J is TRBJ1-1 and V is TRBV11-3, with no clear D. CDR3 length: 13 residues. Germline V gives CDR1 SGHNT, CDR2 YENEEA. Trimming removed 5 bases from V and 0 bases from J, with 7 bases in between. The CDR3 sequence: CASSHSLNTEAFF. CDR3 DNA: TGTGCCAGCAGCCACTCGTTGAACACTGAAGCTTTCTTT.

The count of this clone is one. The chain links TRBV25-1 to TRBJ2-7; D not resolved. Trimming stripped 5 bases from V and 0 bases from J, with 20 bases between. This CDR3 comprises 17 residues. Germline V gene data show CDR1 as MGHDK and CDR2 as SYGVNS. DNA for the CDR3: TGTGCCAGCAGTCCTTCTACAGTGAAAATGAGCTCCTACGAGCAGTACTTC. Translated, it gives CASSPSTVKMSSYEQYF.

The chain links TRBV7-9 to TRBJ1-2, with D unclear. CDR3 length equals 14 residues. V was cut by 1 base and J by 5 bases, with 11 bases left in between. Germline-derived CDR1 and CDR2 are SEHNR and FQNEAQ (reference sequence). The CDR3 DNA reads as TGTGCCAGCAGCTTAGTCCTGATGCCTTATGGCTACACCTTC. Translated: CASSLVLMPYGYTF. Full variable domain (outside the CDR3, taken from reference TRBV7-9 and TRBJ1-2): DTGVSQNPRHKITKRGQNVTFRCDPISEHNRLYWYRQTLGQGPEFLTYFQNEAQLEKSRLLSDRFSAERPKGSFSTLEIQRTEQGDSAMYLCASSLVLMPYGYTFGSGTRLTVV.

This chain uses TRBV27 with TRBJ1-6; the D gene is possibly TRBD1 (6 bases). The V gene lost 3 bases and the J gene lost 5 bases, with 8 bases spanning the gap. Germline lookup yields CDR1 MNHEY and CDR2 SMNVEV (reference sequence). This CDR3 comprises 14 residues. The CDR3 DNA is TGTGCCAGCAGTTTCCAGGGGAATAATTCACCCCTCCACTTT. It codes for CASSFQGNNSPLHF.

J is TRBJ1-1 and V is TRBV11-2; D perhaps matches TRBD1 (5 bases). Between the trimmed V and J ends, which lost 5 bases and 1 base, there was a span of 14 bases. Looked up from germline, CDR1 is SGHAT and CDR2 is FQNNGV. CDR3 length: 15 residues. CDR3 nucleotide sequence: TGTGCCAGCAGCGGAACCAGGGCAGGGAACACTGAAGCTTTCTTT. Protein product: CASSGTRAGNTEAFF.

This chain links TRBV7-2 with TRBJ2-7; no firm D call. V was cut by 4 bases and J by 6 bases, with 16 bases left in between. CDR1 and CDR2 (germline): SGHTA, FQGNSA. The CDR3 spans 14 residues. CDR3 DNA: TGTGCCAGCAGCTCCCGTCTTGGAGCGTCCGAGCAGTACTTC. It encodes CASSSRLGASEQYF.

There are many counts of this clone. This sequence joins TRBV7-9 and TRBJ2-5, with unresolved D. Germline CDR1 is SEHNR and CDR2 is FQNEAQ (reference sequence). This CDR3 has 15 amino acids. Trimming took off 5 bases at V and 5 bases at J, with 18 bases between the two ends. CDR3 loop: CASSPKTRLDETQYF. The CDR3 DNA reads TGTGCCAGCAGCCCAAAAACCAGGCTTGACGAGACCCAGTACTTC.

The chain recombines TRBV27 with TRBJ2-7; possibly TRBD1 for D (6 bases). The germline V gene has CDR1 MNHEY and CDR2 SMNVEV (reference sequence). V was pared by 6 bases and J by 1 base, with 13 bases between. The CDR3 length is 14 residues. The CDR3 DNA sequence: TGTGCCAGCAGGTCGGGACATGTTTCCTACGAGCAGTACTTC. As protein: CASRSGHVSYEQYF.

V and J are TRBV19 and TRBJ2-1; 8 nucleotides align to TRBD2. In germline, CDR1 is LNHDA, CDR2 SQIVND (reference sequence). J lost 4 bases, V lost 3 bases, and 5 bases had no gene match. The CDR3 sequence is 15 residues long. The CDR3 DNA sequence: TGTGCCAGTAGTATCGGGGGGGTCTATTACAATGAGCAGTTCTTC. It codes for CASSIGGVYYNEQFF.

This chain joins TRBV4-3 and TRBJ1-1; no reliable D call. Trimming removed 0 bases from V and 6 bases from J, with 20 bases in between. The CDR3 covers 17 residues. Germline V gives CDR1 LGHNA, CDR2 YSLEER. CDR3 sequence reads: CASSQDRNGQAQSEAFF. CDR3 DNA: TGCGCCAGCAGCCAAGATCGTAACGGGCAGGCCCAATCTGAAGCTTTCTTT.

The rearrangement links TRBV28 to TRBJ1-5; D unclear. The V gene lost 0 bases and the J gene lost 7 bases, with 10 bases spanning the gap. Germline CDR1 MDHEN, CDR2 SYDVKM. The length of the CDR3 is 14 residues. Here the CDR3 reads CASSLWSNGQPQHF. The CDR3 nucleotides read TGTGCCAGCAGTTTATGGTCAAATGGGCAGCCCCAGCATTTT.

The CDR3 loop is CSARDGRNQYF. In DNA form, the CDR3 reads TGCAGTGCTAGAGATGGACGGAACCAGTACTTC. The chain combines TRBV20-1 with TRBJ2-7; D gene uncertain. From germline, CDR1 is DFQATT and CDR2 SNEGSKA (reference sequence). The CDR3 is 11 amino acids. Trimming stripped 0 bases from V and 10 bases from J, with 10 bases between.

The CDR3 DNA reads as TGTGCCTCAAAGCGGGGTCCCGTTAATAATTCACCCCTCCACTTT. Translated: CASKRGPVNNSPLHF. The chain recombines TRBV6-8 with TRBJ1-6; D gene unclear. CDR1 is MNHGY and CDR2 is SAAAGT in the germline V gene. V shed 11 bases and J shed 5 bases, with 19 bases lying between them. This CDR3 is built from 15 residues.

This chain connects TRBV18 to TRBJ1-1; no firm D call. Per the germline V gene, CDR1 is KGHSH and CDR2 is LQKENI. Deletions cut 3 bases from V and 0 bases from J, with 8 bases between. The CDR3 loop spans 14 amino acids. CDR3 coding DNA: TGTGCCAGCTCACCTGTCAGACTGAACACTGAAGCTTTCTTT. This codes for CASSPVRLNTEAFF.

The chain couples TRBV5-1 to TRBJ2-3; 11 positions match TRBD2. The J segment lost 5 bases and the V segment lost 0 bases, leaving 14 bases of the junction unmatched. This CDR3 is 19 amino acids long. CDR1 and CDR2 (germline): SGHRS, YFSETQ. CDR3 protein: CASSLVGLAGRSFQDTQYF. The CDR3 bases are TGCGCCAGCAGCTTGGTTGGACTAGCGGGCCGATCGTTTCAAGATACGCAGTATTTT.

J is TRBJ1-1 and V is TRBV21-1; the table's D call, TRBD1, was not checked against the DNA. TRBV21-1 is designated a pseudogene. The CDR3 has 14 amino acids. CDR3 protein: CASSKQGMNTEAFF. As DNA, the CDR3 is TGTGCCAGCAGCAAACAGGGCATGAACACTGAAGCTTTCTTT.

The chain employs TRBV18 and TRBJ1-5; 7 bases fit TRBD1. The CDR3 length is 13 residues. Germline CDR1 is KGHSH and CDR2 is LQKENI. The ends lost 5 bases at V and 8 bases at J; junction bases unmatched: 6. CDR3 amino acids: CASSKTGREPQHF. CDR3 bases: TGTGCCAGCTCAAAGACAGGGAGGGAGCCCCAGCATTTT.

This clone showed up many times. The chain recombines TRBV10-3 with TRBJ2-1; maybe TRBD2 (6 bases). From germline, CDR1 is ENHRY and CDR2 SYGVKD. Between the trimmed V and J ends, which lost 4 bases and 8 bases, there was a span of 12 bases. CDR3 length: 13 amino acids. Here the CDR3 DNA reads TGTGCCATCAGTGCCCCCCAGCGGGATGAGCAGTTCTTC. It yields the protein CAISAPQRDEQFF.

This clone has only a few counts. J is TRBJ2-7 and V is TRBV11-2; 7 bases agree with TRBD1. V lost 5 bases to trimming and J lost 2 bases; unmatched junction nucleotides: 12. Germline CDR1 and CDR2: SGHAT and FQNNGV. The CDR3 covers 16 residues. The CDR3 is CASSPLRGQQAYEQYF. As DNA, the CDR3 is TGTGCCAGCAGCCCCCTAAGGGGACAGCAAGCCTACGAGCAGTACTTC. Full variable domain (missing parts from reference TRBV11-2 and TRBJ2-7): EAGVAQSPRYKIIEKRQSVAFWCNPISGHATLYWYQQILGQGPKLLIQFQNNGVVDDSQLPKDRFSAERLKGVDSTLKIQPAKLEDSAVYLCASSPLRGQQAYEQYFGPGTRLTVT.

This chain joins TRBV11-2 and TRBJ2-1; 8 positions match TRBD1. CDR1 SGHAT and CDR2 FQNNGV come from the germline V gene. V shed 5 bases and J 4 bases; nucleotides not matched to a gene: 7. This CDR3 region has 15 residues. Here the CDR3 DNA reads TGTGCCAGCAGCGCAGGACAGGGCCGGTACAATGAGCAGTTCTTC. This sequence encodes CASSAGQGRYNEQFF.

The CDR3 here is CASSQGLGGNTGELFF. Written as DNA, the CDR3 is TGCGCCAGCAGCCAAGGGCTGGGCGGGAACACCGGGGAGCTGTTTTTT. This chain connects TRBV4-3 to TRBJ2-2; no clear D. V lost 1 base and J lost 1, with 10 bases in between. The germline CDR1 and CDR2 sequences are LGHNA and YSLEER. The CDR3 has 16 amino acids.

By sample fraction, this clone is medium-sized. The V gene is TRBV5-6, the J gene TRBJ2-2; TRBD1 matches at 8 bases. CDR3 size: 15 residues. CDR1 is SGHDT and CDR2 is YYEEEE in the germline V gene. The trim removed 0 bases at V and 3 bases at J, leaving 1 base unmatched. The DNA for the CDR3 is TGTGCCAGCAGCTTGGTACAGGGGGACACCGGGGAGCTGTTTTTT. It yields the protein CASSLVQGDTGELFF.

The V and J genes are TRBV10-3 and TRBJ1-3; maybe TRBD1 (5 bases). V shed 0 bases and J shed 0 bases, with 9 bases lying between them. The CDR3 extends over 16 amino acids. CDR1 and CDR2 from the germline V gene are ENHRY and SYGVKD. As DNA, the CDR3 is TGTGCCATCAGTGAGTCGGGGGGAATCTCTGGAAACACCATATATTTT. Encoded protein: CAISESGGISGNTIYF.